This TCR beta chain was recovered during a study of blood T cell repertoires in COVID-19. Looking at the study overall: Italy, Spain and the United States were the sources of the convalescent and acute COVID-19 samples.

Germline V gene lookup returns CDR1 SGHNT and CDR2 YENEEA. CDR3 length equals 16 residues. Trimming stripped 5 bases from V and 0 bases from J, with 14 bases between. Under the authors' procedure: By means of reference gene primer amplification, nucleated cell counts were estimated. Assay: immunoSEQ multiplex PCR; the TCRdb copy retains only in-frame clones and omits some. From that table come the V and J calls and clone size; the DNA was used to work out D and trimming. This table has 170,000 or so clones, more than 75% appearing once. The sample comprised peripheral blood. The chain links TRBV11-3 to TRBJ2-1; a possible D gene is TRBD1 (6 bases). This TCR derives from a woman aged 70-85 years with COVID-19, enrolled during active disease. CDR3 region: CASSPRQVSSYNEQFF. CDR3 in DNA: TGTGCCAGCAGCCCTCGACAGGTCAGCTCCTACAATGAGCAGTTCTTC.